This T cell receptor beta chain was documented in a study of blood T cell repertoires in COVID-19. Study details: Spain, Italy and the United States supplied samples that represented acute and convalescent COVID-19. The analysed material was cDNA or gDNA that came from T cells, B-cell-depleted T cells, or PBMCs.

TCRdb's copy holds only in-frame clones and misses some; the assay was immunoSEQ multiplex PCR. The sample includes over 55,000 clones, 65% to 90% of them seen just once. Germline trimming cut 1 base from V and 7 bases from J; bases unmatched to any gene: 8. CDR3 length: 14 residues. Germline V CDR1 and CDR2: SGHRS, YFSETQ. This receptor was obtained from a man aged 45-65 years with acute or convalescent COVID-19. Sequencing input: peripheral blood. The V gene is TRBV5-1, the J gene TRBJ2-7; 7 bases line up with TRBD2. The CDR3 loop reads CASSLSPGAGEQYV. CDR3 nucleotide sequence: TGCGCCAGCAGCTTGTCTCCAGGAGCGGGAGAGCAGTACGTC.